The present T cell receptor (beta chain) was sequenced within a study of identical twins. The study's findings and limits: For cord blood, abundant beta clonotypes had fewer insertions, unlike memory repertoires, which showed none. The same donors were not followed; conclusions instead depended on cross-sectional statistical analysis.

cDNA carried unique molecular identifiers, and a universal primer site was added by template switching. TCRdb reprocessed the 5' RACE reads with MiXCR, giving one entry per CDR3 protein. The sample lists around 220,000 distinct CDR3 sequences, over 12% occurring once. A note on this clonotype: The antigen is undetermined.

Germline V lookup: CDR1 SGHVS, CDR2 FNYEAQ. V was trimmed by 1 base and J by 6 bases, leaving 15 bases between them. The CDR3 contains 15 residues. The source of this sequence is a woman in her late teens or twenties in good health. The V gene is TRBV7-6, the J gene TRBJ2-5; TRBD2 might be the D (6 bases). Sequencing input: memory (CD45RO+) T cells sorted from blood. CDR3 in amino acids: CASSLDRTNQKTQYF. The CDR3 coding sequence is TGTGCCAGCAGCTTAGACCGGACTAACCAGAAGACCCAGTACTTC. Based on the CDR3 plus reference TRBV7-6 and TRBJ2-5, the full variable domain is GAGVSQSPRYKVTKRGQDVALRCDPISGHVSLYWYRQALGQGPEFLTYFNYEAQQDKSGLPNDRFSAERPEGSISTLTIQRTEQRDSAMYRCASSLDRTNQKTQYFGPGTRLLVL.